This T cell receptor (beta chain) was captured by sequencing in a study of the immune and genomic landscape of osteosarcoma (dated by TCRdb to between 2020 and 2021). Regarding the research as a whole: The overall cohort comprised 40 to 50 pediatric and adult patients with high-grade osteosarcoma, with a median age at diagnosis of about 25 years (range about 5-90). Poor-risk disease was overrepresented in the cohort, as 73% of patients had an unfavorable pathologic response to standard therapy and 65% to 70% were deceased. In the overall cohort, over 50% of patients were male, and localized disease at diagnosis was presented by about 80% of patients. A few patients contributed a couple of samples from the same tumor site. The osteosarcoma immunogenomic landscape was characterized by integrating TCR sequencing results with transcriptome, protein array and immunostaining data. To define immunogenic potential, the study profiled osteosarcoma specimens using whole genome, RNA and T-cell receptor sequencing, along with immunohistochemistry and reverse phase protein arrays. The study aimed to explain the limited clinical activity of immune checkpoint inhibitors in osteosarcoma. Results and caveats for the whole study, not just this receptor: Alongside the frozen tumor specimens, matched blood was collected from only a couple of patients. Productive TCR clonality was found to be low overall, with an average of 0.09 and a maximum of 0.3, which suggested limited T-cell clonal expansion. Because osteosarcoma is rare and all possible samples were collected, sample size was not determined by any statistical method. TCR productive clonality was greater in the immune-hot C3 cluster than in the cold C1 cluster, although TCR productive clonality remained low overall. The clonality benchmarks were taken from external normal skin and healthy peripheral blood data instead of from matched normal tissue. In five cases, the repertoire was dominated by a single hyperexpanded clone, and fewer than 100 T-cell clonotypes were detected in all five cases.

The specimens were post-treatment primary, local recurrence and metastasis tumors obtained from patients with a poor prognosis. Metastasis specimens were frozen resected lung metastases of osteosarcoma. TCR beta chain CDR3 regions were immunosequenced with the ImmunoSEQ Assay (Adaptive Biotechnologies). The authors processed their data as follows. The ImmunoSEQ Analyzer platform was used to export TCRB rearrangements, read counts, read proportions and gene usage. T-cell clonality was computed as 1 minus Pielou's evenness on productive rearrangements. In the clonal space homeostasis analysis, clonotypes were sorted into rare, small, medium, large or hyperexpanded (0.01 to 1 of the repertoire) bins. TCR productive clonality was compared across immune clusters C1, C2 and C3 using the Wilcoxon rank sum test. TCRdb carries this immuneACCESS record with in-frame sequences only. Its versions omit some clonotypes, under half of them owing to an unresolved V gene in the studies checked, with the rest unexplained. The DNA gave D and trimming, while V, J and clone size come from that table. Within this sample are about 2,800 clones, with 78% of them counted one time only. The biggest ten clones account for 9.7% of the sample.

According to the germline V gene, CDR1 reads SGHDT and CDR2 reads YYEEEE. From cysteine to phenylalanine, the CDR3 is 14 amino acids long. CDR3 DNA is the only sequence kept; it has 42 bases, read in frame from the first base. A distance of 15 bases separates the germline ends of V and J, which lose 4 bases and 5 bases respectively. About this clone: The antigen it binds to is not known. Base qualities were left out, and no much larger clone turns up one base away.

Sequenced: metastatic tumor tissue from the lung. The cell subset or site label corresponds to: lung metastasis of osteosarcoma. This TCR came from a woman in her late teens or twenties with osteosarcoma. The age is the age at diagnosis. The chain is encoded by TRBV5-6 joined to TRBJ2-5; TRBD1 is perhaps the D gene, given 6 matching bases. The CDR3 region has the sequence CASSGRNRVETQYF. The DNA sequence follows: TGTGCCAGCAGCGGCCGGAACAGGGTGGAGACCCAGTACTTC. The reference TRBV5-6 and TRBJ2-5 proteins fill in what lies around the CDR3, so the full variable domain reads DAGVTQSPTHLIKTRGQQVTLRCSPKSGHDTVSWYQQALGQGPQFIFQYYEEEERQRGNFPDRFSGHQFPNYSSELNVNALLLGDSALYLCASSGRNRVETQYFGPGTRLLVL.